The clone carrying this T cell receptor (beta chain) was detected ten times or more. Construction of the TCR beta libraries employed iRepertoire HTBI primers in conjunction with Arm-PCR of CDR3 regions. TCRdb fed the multiplex PCR reads into MiXCR, producing one record per CDR3 protein. The table lists about 430,000 distinct CDR3 sequences, 15% of them singletons. This CDR3 has 13 amino acids. Germline trimming cut 7 bases from V and 9 bases from J; bases unmatched to any gene: 7. This sample was included in a study of regulatory T cells in long-lasting Graves disease. Time point: newly diagnosed GD, antithyroid drugs for less than 3 months. With RNA extracted from PBMCs as input, the TCR library was made. This sample was also put to use in a study of T cells in Graves' hyperthyroidism and ophthalmopathy.

This TCR was sampled from a woman in her 40s with Graves disease. The source material was peripheral blood mononuclear cells (PBMCs), sampled at new diagnosis, from a patient treated with antithyroid drugs. The chain links TRBV12-3 or TRBV12-4 to TRBJ2-1, with 9 bases matching TRBD2. The CDR3 DNA follows: TGTGCCAGCACCCCTATGCGGGAGGGTGAGCAGTTCTTC. Its protein product is CASTPMREGEQFF.